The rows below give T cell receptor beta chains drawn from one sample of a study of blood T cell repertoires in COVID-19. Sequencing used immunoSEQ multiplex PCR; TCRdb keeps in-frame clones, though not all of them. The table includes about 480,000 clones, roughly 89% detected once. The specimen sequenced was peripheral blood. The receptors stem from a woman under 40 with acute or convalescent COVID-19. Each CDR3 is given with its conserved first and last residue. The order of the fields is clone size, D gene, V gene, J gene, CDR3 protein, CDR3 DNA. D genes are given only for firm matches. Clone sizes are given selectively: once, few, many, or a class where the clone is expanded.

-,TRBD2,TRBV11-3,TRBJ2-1,CASSEDRDYPNNEQFF,TGTGCCAGCAGCGAAGACCGGGACTATCCCAACAATGAGCAGTTCTTC
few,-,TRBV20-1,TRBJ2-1,CSAREANEQFF,TGCAGTGCTAGAGAGGCTAATGAGCAGTTCTTC
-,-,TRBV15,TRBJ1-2,CATSEGYYGYTF,TGTGCCACCAGCGAGGGATACTATGGCTACACCTTC
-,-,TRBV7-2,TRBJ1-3,CASSPTGNSGNTIYF,TGTGCCAGCAGCCCTACAGGGAACTCTGGAAACACCATATATTTT
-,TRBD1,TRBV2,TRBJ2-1,CASSEGTGGIYNEQFF,TGTGCCAGCAGTGAGGGGACAGGGGGTATCTACAATGAGCAGTTCTTC
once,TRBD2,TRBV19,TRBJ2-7,CASSIAGGGPYEQYF,TGTGCCAGTAGTATCGCGGGGGGCGGACCATACGAGCAGTACTTC
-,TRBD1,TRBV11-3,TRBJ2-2,CASRKTGTGVNTGELFF,TGTGCCAGCAGAAAGACCGGGACAGGGGTTAACACCGGGGAGCTGTTTTTT
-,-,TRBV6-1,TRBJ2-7,CASSEMMSYEQYF,TGTGCCAGCAGTGAAATGATGAGCTACGAGCAGTACTTC
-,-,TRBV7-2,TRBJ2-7,CASSSIGRGFKQYF,TGTGCCAGCAGCTCAATAGGGCGAGGGTTCAAGCAGTACTTC
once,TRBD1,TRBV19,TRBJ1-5,CASRQRGQGASNQPQHF,TGTGCCAGTAGACAGAGGGGACAGGGGGCAAGCAATCAGCCCCAGCATTTT
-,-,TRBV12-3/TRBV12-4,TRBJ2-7,CASTREQYF,TGTGCCAGCACACGGGAGCAGTACTTC
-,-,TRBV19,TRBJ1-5,CASSIPYRDGQPQHF,TGTGCCAGTAGTATACCCTACAGGGATGGCCAGCCCCAGCATTTT
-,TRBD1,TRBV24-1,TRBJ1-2,CATSDPTGANYGYTF,TGTGCCACCAGTGATCCGACAGGGGCCAACTATGGCTACACCTTC
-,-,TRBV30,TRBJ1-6,CAWSVGGDNSPLHF,TGTGCCTGGAGTGTAGGGGGGGATAATTCACCCCTCCACTTT
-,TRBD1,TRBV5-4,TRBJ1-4,CASSQQGAGEKLFF,TGTGCCAGCAGCCAACAGGGGGCGGGTGAAAAACTGTTTTTT
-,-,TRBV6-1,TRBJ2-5,CASSEVSEETQYF,TGTGCCAGCAGTGAAGTCTCGGAAGAGACCCAGTACTTC
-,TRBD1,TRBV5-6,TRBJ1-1,CASSPDRRGMNTEAFF,TGTGCCAGCAGCCCGGACAGGAGGGGTATGAACACTGAAGCTTTCTTT
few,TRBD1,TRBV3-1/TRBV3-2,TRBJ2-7,CASGDRTREQYF,TGTGCCAGCGGGGACAGGACTCGCGAGCAGTACTTC
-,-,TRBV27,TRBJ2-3,CASSNGGSDTQYF,TGTGCCAGCAGCAACGGGGGTTCGGATACGCAGTATTTT
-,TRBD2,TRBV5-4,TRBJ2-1,CASKRDSSSYNEQFF,TGTGCCAGCAAGCGGGACTCAAGCTCCTACAATGAGCAGTTCTTC
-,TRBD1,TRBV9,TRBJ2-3,CASSVGFGTGVDTQYF,TGTGCCAGCAGCGTAGGTTTCGGGACAGGGGTAGATACGCAGTATTTT
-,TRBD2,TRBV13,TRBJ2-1,CASSPPAGTSGGYNEQFF,TGTGCCAGCAGTCCCCCTGCAGGGACTAGCGGGGGGTACAATGAGCAGTTCTTC
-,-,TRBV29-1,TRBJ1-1,CSLSRGGNEAFF,TGCAGCCTTTCGAGAGGAGGGAATGAAGCTTTCTTT
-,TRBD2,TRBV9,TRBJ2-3,CASSVGGGGDTQYF,TGTGCCAGCAGCGTGGGCGGGGGGGGAGATACGCAGTATTTT
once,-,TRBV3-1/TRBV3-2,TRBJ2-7,CASSQHLGDLDF,TGTGCCAGCAGCCAACATTTAGGGGATTTGGACTTC
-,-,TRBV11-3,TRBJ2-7,CASSLGAGYEQYF,TGTGCCAGCAGCTTAGGGGCTGGCTACGAGCAGTACTTC
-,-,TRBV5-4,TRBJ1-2,CASSIETGPGYGYTF,TGTGCCAGCAGCATAGAGACAGGACCTGGCTATGGCTACACCTTC
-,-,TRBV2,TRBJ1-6,CATQGTPNYNSPLHF,TGTGCCACGCAGGGGACCCCAAACTATAATTCACCCCTCCACTTT
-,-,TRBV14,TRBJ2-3,CASSPRGMRAGDTQYF,TGTGCCAGCAGCCCGCGGGGAATGAGGGCTGGAGATACGCAGTATTTT
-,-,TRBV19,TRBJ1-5,CASSIGGDQPQHF,TGTGCCAGTAGTATTGGCGGGGATCAGCCCCAGCATTTT
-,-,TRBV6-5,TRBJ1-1,CASGRDKGTEAFF,TGTGCCAGCGGGCGGGATAAAGGAACTGAAGCTTTCTTT
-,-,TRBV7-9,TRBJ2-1,CASSEQLVKFF,TGTGCCAGCAGCGAGCAGCTAGTAAAGTTCTTC
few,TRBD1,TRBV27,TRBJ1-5,CASSLRQGANQPQHF,TGTGCCAGCAGTTTAAGGCAGGGGGCAAATCAGCCCCAGCATTTT
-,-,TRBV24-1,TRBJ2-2,CATSDPTLGAGELFF,TGTGCCACCAGTGACCCCACCTTAGGGGCCGGGGAGCTGTTTTTT
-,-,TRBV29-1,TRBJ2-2,CSVEGQNTGELFF,TGCAGCGTTGAAGGACAGAACACCGGGGAGCTGTTTTTT
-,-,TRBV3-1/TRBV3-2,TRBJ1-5,CASSQAPGNQPQHF,TGTGCCAGCAGCCAAGCCCCCGGGAATCAGCCCCAGCATTTT
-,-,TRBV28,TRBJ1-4,CASSPNWGGEKLFF,TGTGCCAGCAGCCCCAACTGGGGGGGAGAAAAACTGTTTTTT
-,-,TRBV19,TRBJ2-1,CASSRDPGTGPYNEQFF,TGTGCCAGTAGTAGAGATCCCGGGACTGGACCCTACAATGAGCAGTTCTTC
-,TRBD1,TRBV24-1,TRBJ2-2,CATSDTPGQGFTGELFF,TGTGCCACCAGTGATACCCCGGGACAGGGTTTCACCGGGGAGCTGTTTTTT
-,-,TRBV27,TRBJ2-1,CASGGAVNEQFF,TGTGCCAGCGGGGGGGCGGTCAATGAGCAGTTCTTC
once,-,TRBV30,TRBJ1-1,CAWSSRGEAFF,TGTGCCTGGAGTTCTAGAGGAGAAGCTTTCTTT
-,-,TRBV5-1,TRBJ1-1,CASSLGDNIKNTEAFF,TGCGCCAGCAGCTTGGGCGACAACATTAAGAACACTGAAGCTTTCTTT
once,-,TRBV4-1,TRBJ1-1,CASSQIRSRGNTEAFF,TGCGCCAGCAGCCAAATAAGGTCCAGGGGGAACACTGAAGCTTTCTTT
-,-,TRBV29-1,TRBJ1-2,CSVDRIWEGYTF,TGCAGCGTCGACAGGATTTGGGAGGGCTACACCTTC
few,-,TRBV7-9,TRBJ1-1,CASSKTGTRPEAFF,TGTGCCAGCAGCAAAACAGGGACGAGGCCTGAAGCTTTCTTT